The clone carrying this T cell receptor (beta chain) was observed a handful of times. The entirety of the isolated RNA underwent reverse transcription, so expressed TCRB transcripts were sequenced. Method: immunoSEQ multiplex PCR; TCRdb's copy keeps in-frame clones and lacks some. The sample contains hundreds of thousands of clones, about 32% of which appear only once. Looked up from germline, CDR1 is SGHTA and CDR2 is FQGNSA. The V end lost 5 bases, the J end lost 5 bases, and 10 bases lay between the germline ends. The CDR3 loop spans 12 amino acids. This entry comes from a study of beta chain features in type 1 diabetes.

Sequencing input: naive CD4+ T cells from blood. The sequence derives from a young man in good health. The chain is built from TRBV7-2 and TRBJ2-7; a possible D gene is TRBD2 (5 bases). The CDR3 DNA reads TGTGCCAGCAGCCGAGGGCCCGACGAGCAGTACTTC. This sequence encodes CASSRGPDEQYF.